One and the same sample provided the 12 T cell receptor beta chains below, sequenced in a study of cytomegalovirus exposure and HLA in healthy donors. PCR amplification relied on 60 Vbeta primers (plus 13 Jbeta primers). The data were produced by immunoSEQ multiplex PCR, yet TCRdb's version contains in-frame clones alone and is incomplete. The profile shows over 110,000 clones, over 65% of them singletons. Sequenced material: PBMCs. Receptors originate from a female donor in good health and CMV-seronegative.

CDR3: CASSLYREYEQYF. CDR3 bases: TGCGCCAGCAGCTTGTACAGAGAATACGAGCAGTACTTC. The gene calls are TRBV5-1 and TRBJ2-7; no clear D. Trimming left V 1 base short and J 4 bases short, with 9 bases between. The length of the CDR3 is 13 residues. The germline CDR1 and CDR2 sequences are SGHRS and YFSETQ.

The CDR3, as DNA: TGTGCCAGCAGTTACTTCGGTAGTCCAGATACGCAGTATTTT. This codes for CASSYFGSPDTQYF. The genes are TRBV6-5 and TRBJ2-3; unclear D gene. The CDR3 sequence is 14 residues long. The germline gives CDR1 MNHEY, CDR2 SVGAGI. V gave up 1 base and J gave up 4 bases, with 9 bases separating them.

The rearrangement uses TRBV5-6 and TRBJ1-5; TRBD1 aligns across 8 bases. CDR1 is SGHDT, CDR2 YYEEEE, per germline. The CDR3 covers 19 residues. V lost 1 base to trimming and J lost 1 base; unmatched junction nucleotides: 13. The CDR3 DNA reads as TGTGCCAGCAGCTTGATGGGACAGGCCCTCCGATGGAGCAATCAGCCCCAGCATTTT. Its translation: CASSLMGQALRWSNQPQHF.

Notes on this clone: In the same sample, other DNA sequences code for this CDR3. The rearrangement joins TRBV5-4 to TRBJ2-5; 9 bases line up with TRBD2. Germline CDR1 and CDR2: SGHNT and YYREEE (reference sequence). J gave up 0 bases and V 3 bases, and 3 bases lay outside the gene matches. The CDR3 loop spans 15 amino acids. The CDR3 reads CASSSSGGYQETQYF. The CDR3, as DNA: TGTGCCAGCAGCTCCAGCGGGGGGTACCAAGAGACCCAGTACTTC.

The V gene is TRBV28, the J gene TRBJ2-1, with 9 bases that match TRBD2. The CDR3 contains 14 residues. J gave up 5 bases and V 5 bases, and 4 bases lay outside the gene matches. The germline V gene encodes CDR1 MDHEN and CDR2 SYDVKM. CDR3: CASSGTSWDNEQFF. The CDR3 DNA is TGTGCCAGCAGTGGGACTAGCTGGGACAATGAGCAGTTCTTC.

This clone was picked up one time. The chain combines TRBV5-1 with TRBJ2-1, with TRBD2 matching over 8 bases. Germline lookup yields CDR1 SGHRS and CDR2 YFSETQ. Trimming at V came to 4 bases and at J to 5 bases, leaving 5 bases not matched to a gene. The CDR3 length is 14 residues. The CDR3 DNA sequence: TGCGCCAGCAGCCGGGACGGGGGGGACAATGAGCAGTTCTTC. Translating it yields CASSRDGGDNEQFF.

V and J are TRBV6-5 and TRBJ2-7, with TRBD2 as a possible D gene (5 bases). The V end was cut by 6 bases, the J end by 4 bases, with 19 bases between. Per the germline V gene, CDR1 is MNHEY and CDR2 is SVGAGI. The CDR3 consists of 15 residues. The CDR3, as DNA: TGTGCCAGCAGCCGAAACACCTATCCGGGGTACGAGCAGTACTTC. The encoded protein is CASSRNTYPGYEQYF.

This chain joins TRBV28 and TRBJ1-2, with D unresolved. The CDR3 runs 13 residues. The germline V gene has CDR1 MDHEN and CDR2 SYDVKM. V lost 1 base and J 8 bases, leaving 11 bases between the germline ends. The CDR3 sequence is CASSLSPARGYTF. For the CDR3, the DNA is TGTGCCAGCAGTTTATCTCCCGCGAGGGGCTACACCTTC.

The chain links TRBV6-5 to TRBJ1-3, with D perhaps matching TRBD1 (5 bases). CDR1 is MNHEY, CDR2 SVGAGI, per germline. CDR3 length: 15 amino acids. V was pared by 5 bases and J by 6 bases, with 17 bases between. This chain's CDR3 is CASSARQGMENTIYF. CDR3 coding DNA: TGTGCCAGCAGTGCCCGTCAGGGTATGGAAAACACCATATATTTT.

This clone was seen only a few times. One end of the junction varies from germline; a read error may be responsible. This chain joins TRBV6-6 and TRBJ2-7; 8 bases fit TRBD2. This CDR3 is 16 amino acids long. The germline gives CDR1 MNHNY, CDR2 SVGAGI (reference sequence). CDR3 coding DNA: TGTGCCAGCAGTTTACTAGCGGCCTCGGGAGGAGGAGTAGTCAACTTC. The encoded protein is CASSLLAASGGGVVNF.

The chain links TRBV27 to TRBJ1-1; 7 bases fit TRBD1. The germline gives CDR1 MNHEY, CDR2 SMNVEV (reference sequence). CDR3 length: 17 amino acids. Trimming removed 3 bases from V and 4 bases from J; junction bases left unmatched: 14. CDR3 region: CASSFRAEYRGGTEAFF. Here the CDR3 DNA reads TGTGCCAGCAGTTTCCGCGCCGAGTACAGGGGCGGCACTGAAGCTTTCTTT.

The CDR3 reads CASSDLKAGQIPHMGSPLHF. The CDR3 region has the DNA TGTGCCAGCAGTGACCTAAAAGCGGGACAAATTCCCCATATGGGTTCACCCCTCCACTTT. The V and J genes are TRBV28 and TRBJ1-6; perhaps TRBD1 as D (6 bases). V lost 5 bases to trimming and J lost 9 bases, with 32 bases between them. The CDR3 consists of 20 residues. CDR1 MDHEN and CDR2 SYDVKM come from the germline V gene.